Reported below is one T cell receptor (beta chain). Its antigen is still unknown. These data belong to a study of OX40 agonist ivuxolimab in advanced cancers. Overall study findings and caveats: Mean expanded clone counts were higher in CD8+ than CD4+ T cells.

Germline values: CDR1 KGHSH, CDR2 LQKENI. The CDR3 is 14 amino acids. J was trimmed by 3 bases and V by 0 bases; bases with no gene match: 0. Method: immunoSEQ multiplex PCR; TCRdb's copy keeps in-frame clones and lacks some. The sample holds about 68,000 clones; 70% to 85% are singletons and the top ten take about a tenth. The V gene is TRBV18, the J gene TRBJ2-3; 7 nucleotides align to TRBD1. The sequence was collected from an adult with an advanced solid tumor such as melanoma, head and neck, liver or kidney cancer. The sequences come from CD4+ or CD8+ T cells sorted from blood, collected in a trial of the OX40 agonist ivuxolimab. CDR3 loop: CASSPPTGTDTQYF. Written as DNA, the CDR3 is TGTGCCAGCTCACCACCGACAGGGACAGATACGCAGTATTTT.